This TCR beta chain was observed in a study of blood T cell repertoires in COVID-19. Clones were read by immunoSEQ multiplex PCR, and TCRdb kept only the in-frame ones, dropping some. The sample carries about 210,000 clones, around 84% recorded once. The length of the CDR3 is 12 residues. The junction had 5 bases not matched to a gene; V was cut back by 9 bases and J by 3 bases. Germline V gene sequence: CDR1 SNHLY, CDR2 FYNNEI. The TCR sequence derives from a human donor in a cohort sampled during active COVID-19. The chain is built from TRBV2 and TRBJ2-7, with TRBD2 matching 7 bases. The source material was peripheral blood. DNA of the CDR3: TGTGCCAGTGGGGGGGTTGTCTACGAGCAGTACTTC. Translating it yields CASGGVVYEQYF.